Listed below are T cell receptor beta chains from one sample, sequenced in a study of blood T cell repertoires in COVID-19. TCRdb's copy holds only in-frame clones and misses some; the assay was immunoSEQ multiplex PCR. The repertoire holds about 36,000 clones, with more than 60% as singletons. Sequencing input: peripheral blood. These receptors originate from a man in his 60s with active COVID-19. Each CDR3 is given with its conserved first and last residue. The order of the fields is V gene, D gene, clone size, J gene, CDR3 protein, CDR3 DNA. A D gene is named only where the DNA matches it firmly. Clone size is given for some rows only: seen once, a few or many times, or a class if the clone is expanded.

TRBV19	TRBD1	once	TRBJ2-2	CASSMGTGGSAGELFF	TGTGCCAGTAGTATGGGGACAGGGGGCAGCGCCGGGGAGCTGTTTTTT
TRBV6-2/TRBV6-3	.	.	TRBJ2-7	CASNPPLSSYEQYF	TGTGCCAGCAACCCGCCACTGAGCTCCTACGAGCAGTACTTC
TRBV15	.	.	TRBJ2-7	CATSRDRDSSPDEQYF	TGTGCCACCAGCAGAGACCGGGACTCTTCCCCGGACGAGCAGTACTTC
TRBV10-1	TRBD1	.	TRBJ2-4	CASSVSPGQGEQYF	TGCGCCAGCAGTGTGTCCCCGGGACAGGGGGAGCAGTACTTC
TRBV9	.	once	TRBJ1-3	CASSPRMSGNTIYF	TGTGCCAGCAGCCCCCGTATGTCTGGAAACACCATATATTTT
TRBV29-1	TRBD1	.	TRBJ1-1	CSVEGKGATEAFF	TGCAGCGTTGAAGGAAAGGGGGCCACTGAAGCTTTCTTT
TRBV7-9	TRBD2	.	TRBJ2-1	CASSATSGRTYNEQFF	TGTGCCAGCAGCGCCACTAGCGGGAGGACCTACAATGAGCAGTTCTTC
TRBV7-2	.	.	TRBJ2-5	CASSLAPAAGETQYF	TGTGCCAGCAGCTTAGCGCCAGCGGCAGGAGAGACCCAGTACTTC
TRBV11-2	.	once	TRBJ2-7	CASSLTGSAYEQYF	TGTGCCAGCAGCCTAACAGGGTCCGCCTACGAGCAGTACTTC
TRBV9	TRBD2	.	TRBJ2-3	CASSVGGGPTDTQYF	TGTGCCAGCAGCGTAGGCGGGGGGCCTACAGATACGCAGTATTTT
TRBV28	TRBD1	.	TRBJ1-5	CATDRDSYQPQHF	TGTGCCACTGACAGGGACTCCTATCAGCCCCAGCATTTT
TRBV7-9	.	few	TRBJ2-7	CASSFNDKTYEQYF	TGTGCCAGCAGCTTTAACGACAAGACCTACGAGCAGTACTTC
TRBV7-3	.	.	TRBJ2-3	CASSFSGSTDTQYF	TGTGCCAGCAGCTTTAGCGGAAGCACAGATACGCAGTATTTT
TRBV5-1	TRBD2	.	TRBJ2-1	CASSAGLAGGLGEQFF	TGCGCCAGCAGCGCCGGACTAGCGGGGGGGCTCGGTGAGCAGTTCTTC
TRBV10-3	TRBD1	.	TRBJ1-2	CAILGTADRGYTF	TGTGCCATCCTCGGGACGGCGGACAGGGGCTACACCTTC
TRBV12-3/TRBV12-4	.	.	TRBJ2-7	CASSLAETYEQYF	TGTGCCAGCAGTTTGGCAGAAACCTACGAGCAGTACTTC
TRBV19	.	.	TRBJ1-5	CASTSDSRIRNQPQHF	TGTGCCAGTACCTCGGACAGCCGGATTCGCAATCAGCCCCAGCATTTT
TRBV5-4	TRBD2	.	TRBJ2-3	CASSLAGGVGADTQYF	TGTGCCAGCAGCCTCGCTGGGGGGGTAGGTGCAGATACGCAGTATTTT
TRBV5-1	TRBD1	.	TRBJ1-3	CASSLDRGGNTIYF	TGCGCCAGCAGCTTGGACAGGGGAGGAAACACCATATATTTT
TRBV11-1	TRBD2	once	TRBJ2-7	CASSSGLAGSYEQYF	TGTGCCAGCAGCTCAGGACTAGCGGGTTCCTACGAGCAGTACTTC
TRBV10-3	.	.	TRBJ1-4	CAISGRANEKLFF	TGTGCCATCAGTGGGAGGGCGAATGAAAAACTGTTTTTT
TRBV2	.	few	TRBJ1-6	CASSESPGLNSPLHF	TGTGCCAGCAGTGAATCGCCGGGTCTTAATTCACCCCTCCACTTT
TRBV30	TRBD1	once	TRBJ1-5	CAWRRQGITNQPQHF	TGTGCCTGGAGGAGACAGGGGATAACCAATCAGCCCCAGCATTTT
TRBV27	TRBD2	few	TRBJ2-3	CASTYRGLAGRSTDTQYF	TGTGCCAGCACCTATAGGGGACTAGCGGGGCGCAGCACAGATACGCAGTATTTT
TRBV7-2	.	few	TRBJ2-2	CASSFLARLHGSTGELFF	TGTGCCAGCAGCTTTCTAGCGCGCCTTCACGGAAGCACCGGGGAGCTGTTTTTT
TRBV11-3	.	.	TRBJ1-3	CASSLMGSSGNTIYF	TGTGCCAGCAGCTTAATGGGGAGCTCTGGAAACACCATATATTTT
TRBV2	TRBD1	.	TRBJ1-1	CASNQDREANTEAFF	TGTGCCAGCAATCAGGACAGGGAAGCGAACACTGAAGCTTTCTTT
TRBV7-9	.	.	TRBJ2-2	CASRLGAAPNTGELFF	TGTGCCAGCCGGCTAGGGGCCGCGCCCAACACCGGGGAGCTGTTTTTT
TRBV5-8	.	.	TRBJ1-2	CASSSVAVGYTF	TGTGCCAGCAGTTCCGTGGCGGTCGGCTACACCTTC
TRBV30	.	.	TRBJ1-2	CAWTLGGGYTF	TGTGCCTGGACCCTAGGAGGAGGCTACACCTTC
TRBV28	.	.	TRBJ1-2	CASRGGAGGYTF	TGTGCCAGCAGGGGTGGGGCAGGAGGCTACACCTTC
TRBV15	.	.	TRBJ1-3	CATSRGENRVGTSGNTIYF	TGTGCCACCAGCAGAGGCGAGAACAGGGTTGGGACCTCTGGAAACACCATATATTTT
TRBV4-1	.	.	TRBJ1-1	CASSQDQAGLILGGTEAFF	TGCGCCAGCAGCCAAGATCAGGCAGGGCTAATTCTGGGAGGCACTGAAGCTTTCTTT
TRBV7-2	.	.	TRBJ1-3	CASSLARVSGNTIYF	TGTGCCAGCAGCTTAGCCAGGGTTTCTGGAAACACCATATATTTT
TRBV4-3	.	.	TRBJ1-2	CASSQDLGGDYGYTF	TGCGCCAGCAGCCAAGATTTGGGGGGGGACTATGGCTACACCTTC
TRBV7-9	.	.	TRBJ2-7	CASSVGQEGYEQYF	TGTGCCAGCAGCGTCGGACAGGAGGGCTACGAGCAGTACTTC
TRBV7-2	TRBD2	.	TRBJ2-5	CASSWTSGREETQYF	TGTGCCAGCAGCTGGACTAGCGGGAGGGAAGAGACCCAGTACTTC
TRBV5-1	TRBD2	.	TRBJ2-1	CASSLTSGGVYNEQFF	TGCGCCAGCAGCTTGACTAGCGGGGGGGTATACAATGAGCAGTTCTTC
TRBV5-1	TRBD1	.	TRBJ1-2	CASSFGGTGGEGYTF	TGCGCCAGCAGCTTTGGGGGGACAGGGGGAGAAGGCTACACCTTC
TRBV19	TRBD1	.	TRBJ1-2	CASSTQGGNYGYTF	TGTGCCAGTAGCACACAGGGGGGGAACTATGGCTACACCTTC
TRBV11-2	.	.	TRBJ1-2	CASSLEGATNYGYTF	TGTGCCAGCAGCTTAGAGGGGGCTACTAACTATGGCTACACCTTC
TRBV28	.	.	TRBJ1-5	CASAPGETSNQPQHF	TGTGCCAGCGCTCCGGGGGAGACAAGCAATCAGCCCCAGCATTTT
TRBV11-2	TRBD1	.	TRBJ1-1	CASRRDRVKMNTEAFF	TGTGCCAGCAGGCGGGACAGGGTTAAAATGAACACTGAAGCTTTCTTT
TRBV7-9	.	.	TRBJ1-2	CASSLAIRGFDGYTF	TGTGCCAGCAGCTTAGCGATCCGGGGGTTCGATGGCTACACCTTC
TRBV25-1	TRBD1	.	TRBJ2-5	CASTLGDSPLETQYF	TGTGCCAGCACCCTCGGGGACAGTCCTCTAGAGACCCAGTACTTC
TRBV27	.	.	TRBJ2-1	CASSLNSYNEQFF	TGTGCCAGCAGTCTCAACAGTTACAATGAGCAGTTCTTC
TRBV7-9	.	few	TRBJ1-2	CASSLGGGENYGYTF	TGTGCCAGCAGCTTGGGTGGAGGGGAAAACTATGGCTACACCTTC
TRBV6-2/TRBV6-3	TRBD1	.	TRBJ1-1	CASSGQENTEAFF	TGTGCCAGCAGTGGACAGGAGAACACTGAAGCTTTCTTT
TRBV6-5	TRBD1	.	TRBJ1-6	CASSYSGQGSSPLHF	TGTGCCAGCAGTTACTCGGGACAGGGGAGTTCACCCCTCCACTTT
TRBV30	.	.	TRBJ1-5	CAWSVLGEGSNQPQHF	TGTGCCTGGAGTGTATTAGGCGAGGGTAGCAATCAGCCCCAGCATTTT
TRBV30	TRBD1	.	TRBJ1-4	CAWSPRYGTGGSEKLFF	TGTGCCTGGAGTCCAAGGTACGGGACAGGGGGCTCTGAAAAACTGTTTTTT
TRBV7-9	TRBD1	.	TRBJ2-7	CASNPAGTGVIHEQYF	TGTGCCAGCAACCCCGCAGGGACAGGGGTAATCCACGAGCAGTACTTC
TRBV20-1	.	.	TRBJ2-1	CSAWTVHEQFF	TGCAGTGCTTGGACTGTCCATGAGCAGTTCTTC
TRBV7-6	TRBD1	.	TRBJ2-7	CASSYMAGGHEQYF	TGTGCCAGCAGCTACATGGCAGGGGGCCACGAGCAGTACTTC